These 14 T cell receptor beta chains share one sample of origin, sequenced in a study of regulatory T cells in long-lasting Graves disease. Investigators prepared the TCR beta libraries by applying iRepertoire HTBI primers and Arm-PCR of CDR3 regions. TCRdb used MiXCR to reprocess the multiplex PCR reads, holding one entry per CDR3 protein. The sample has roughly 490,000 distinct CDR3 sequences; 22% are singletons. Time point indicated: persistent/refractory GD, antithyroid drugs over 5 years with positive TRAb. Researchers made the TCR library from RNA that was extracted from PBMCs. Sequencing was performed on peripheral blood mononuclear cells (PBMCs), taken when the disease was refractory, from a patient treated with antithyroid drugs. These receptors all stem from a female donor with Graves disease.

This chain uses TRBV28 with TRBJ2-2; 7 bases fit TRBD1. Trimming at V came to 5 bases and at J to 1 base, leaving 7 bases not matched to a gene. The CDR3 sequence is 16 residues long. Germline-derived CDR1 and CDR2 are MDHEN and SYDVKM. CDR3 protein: CASSRATGKNTGELFF. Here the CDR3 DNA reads TGTGCCAGCAGTCGCGCGACAGGGAAGAACACCGGGGAGCTGTTTTTT. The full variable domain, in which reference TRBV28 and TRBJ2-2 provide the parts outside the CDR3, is DVKVTQSSRYLVKRTGEKVFLECVQDMDHENMFWYRQDPGLGLRLIYFSYDVKMKEKGDIPEGYSVSREKKERFSLILESASTNQTSMYLCASSRATGKNTGELFFGEGSRLTVL.

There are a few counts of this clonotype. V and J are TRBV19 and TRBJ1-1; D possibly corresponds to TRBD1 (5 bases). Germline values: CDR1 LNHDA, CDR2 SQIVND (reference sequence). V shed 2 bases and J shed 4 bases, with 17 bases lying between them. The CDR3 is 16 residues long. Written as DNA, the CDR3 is TGTGCCAGTAGTATACCGGACACTTCTTGGCGCACTGAAGCTTTCTTT. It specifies CASSIPDTSWRTEAFF.

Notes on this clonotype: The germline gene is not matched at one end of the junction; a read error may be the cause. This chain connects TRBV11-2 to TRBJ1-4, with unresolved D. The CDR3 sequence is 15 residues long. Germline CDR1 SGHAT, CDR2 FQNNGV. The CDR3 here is CVSSPGSWANEKLSF. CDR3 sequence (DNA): TGTGTCAGCAGCCCAGGAAGTTGGGCTAATGAAAAACTGTCTTTT. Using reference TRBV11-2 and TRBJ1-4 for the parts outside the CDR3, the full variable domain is EAGVAQSPRYKIIEKRQSVAFWCNPISGHATLYWYQQILGQGPKLLIQFQNNGVVDDSQLPKDRFSAERLKGVDSTLKIQPAKLEDSAVYLCVSSPGSWANEKLSFGSGTQLSVL.

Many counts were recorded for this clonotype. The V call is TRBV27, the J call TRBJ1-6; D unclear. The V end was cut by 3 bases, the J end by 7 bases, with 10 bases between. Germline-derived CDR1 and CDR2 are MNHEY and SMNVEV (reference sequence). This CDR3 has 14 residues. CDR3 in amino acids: CASSLAGGNSPLHF. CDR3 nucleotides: TGTGCCAGCAGTTTGGCGGGTGGGAATTCACCCCTCCACTTT.

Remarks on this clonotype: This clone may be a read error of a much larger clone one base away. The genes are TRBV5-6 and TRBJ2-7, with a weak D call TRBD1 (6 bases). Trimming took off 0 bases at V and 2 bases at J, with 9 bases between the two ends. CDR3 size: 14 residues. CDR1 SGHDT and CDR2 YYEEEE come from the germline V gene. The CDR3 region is CASSLDRATYEQYF. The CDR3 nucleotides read TGTGCCAGCAGCTTGGACAGGGCCACCTACGAGCAGTACTTC. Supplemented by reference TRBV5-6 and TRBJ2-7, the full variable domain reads DAGVTQSPTHLIKTRGQQVTLRCSPKSGHDTVSWYQQALGQGPQFIFQYYEEEERQRGNFPDRFSGHQFPNYSSELNVNALLLGDSALYLCASSLDRATYEQYFGPGTRLTVT.

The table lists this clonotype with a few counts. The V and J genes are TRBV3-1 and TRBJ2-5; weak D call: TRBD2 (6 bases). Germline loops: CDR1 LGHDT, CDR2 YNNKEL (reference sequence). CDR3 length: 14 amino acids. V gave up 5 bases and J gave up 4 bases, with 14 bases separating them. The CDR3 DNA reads TGTGCCAGCAGCTCAGGGACTCCAAGAGAGACCCAGTACTTC. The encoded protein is CASSSGTPRETQYF.

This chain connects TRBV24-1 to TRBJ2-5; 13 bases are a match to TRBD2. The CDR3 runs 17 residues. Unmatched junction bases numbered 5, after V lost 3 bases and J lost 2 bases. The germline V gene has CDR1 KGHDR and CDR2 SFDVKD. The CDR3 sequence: CATSDPTSGRGQETQYF. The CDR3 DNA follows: TGTGCCACCAGTGATCCTACTAGCGGGAGGGGACAAGAGACCCAGTACTTC.

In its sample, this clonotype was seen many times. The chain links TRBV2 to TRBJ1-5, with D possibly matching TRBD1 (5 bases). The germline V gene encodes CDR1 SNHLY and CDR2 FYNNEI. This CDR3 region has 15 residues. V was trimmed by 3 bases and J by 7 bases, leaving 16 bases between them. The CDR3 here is CASSDSRQSLQPQHF. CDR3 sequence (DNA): TGTGCCAGCAGTGATAGCCGACAGTCCCTCCAGCCCCAGCATTTT.

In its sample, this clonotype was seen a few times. The CDR3 bases are TGTGCCAGCAGGGGTGACGGCTACGAGCAGTACTTC. It translates to CASRGDGYEQYF. The chain links TRBV6-1 to TRBJ2-7; unclear D gene. Looked up from germline, CDR1 is MNHNS and CDR2 is SASEGT. The CDR3 extends over 12 amino acids. Trimming took 6 bases from V and 3 from J, leaving 9 bases between them.

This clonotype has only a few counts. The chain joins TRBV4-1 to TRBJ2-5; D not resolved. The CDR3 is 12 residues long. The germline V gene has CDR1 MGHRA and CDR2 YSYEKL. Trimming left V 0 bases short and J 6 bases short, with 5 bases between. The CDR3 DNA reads TGCGCCAGCAGCCAAGATCTGAAGACCCAGTACTTC. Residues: CASSQDLKTQYF.

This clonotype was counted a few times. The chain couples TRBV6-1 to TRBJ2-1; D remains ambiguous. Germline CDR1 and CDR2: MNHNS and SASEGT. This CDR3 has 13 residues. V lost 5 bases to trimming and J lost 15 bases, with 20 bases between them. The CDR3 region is CASSPLLPLGRFF. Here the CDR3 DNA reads TGTGCCAGCAGTCCCCTCCTGCCCCTAGGCCGGTTCTTC.

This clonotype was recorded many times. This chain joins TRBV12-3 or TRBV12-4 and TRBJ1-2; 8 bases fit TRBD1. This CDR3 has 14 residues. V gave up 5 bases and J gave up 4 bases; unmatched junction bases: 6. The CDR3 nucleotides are TGTGCCAGCAGTCTAGACAGGGGAGGCTATGGCTACACCTTC. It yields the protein CASSLDRGGYGYTF.

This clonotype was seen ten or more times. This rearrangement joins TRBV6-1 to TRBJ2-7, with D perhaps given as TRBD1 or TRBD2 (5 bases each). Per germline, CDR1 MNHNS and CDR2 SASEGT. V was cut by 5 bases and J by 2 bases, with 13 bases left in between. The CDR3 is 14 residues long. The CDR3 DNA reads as TGTGCCAGCAGTCCTCTCAAGGGACCCTACGAGCAGTACTTC. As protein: CASSPLKGPYEQYF.

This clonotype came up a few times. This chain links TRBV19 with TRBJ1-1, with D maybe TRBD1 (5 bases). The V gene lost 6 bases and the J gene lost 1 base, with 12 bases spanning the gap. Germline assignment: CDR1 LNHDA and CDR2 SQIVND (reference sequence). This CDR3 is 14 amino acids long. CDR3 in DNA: TGTGCCAGTAGCCCGGGACGGCCGAACACTGAAGCTTTCTTT. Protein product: CASSPGRPNTEAFF.